This T cell receptor (beta chain) was documented in a study of T cell repertoires in cytomegalovirus infection. Overall study: The public TCR beta signatures pointed to both CMV infection and matching HLA type.

MiXCR was run by TCRdb on the reads, yielding one entry per CDR3 protein. The sample consists of just under 550,000 distinct CDR3 sequences, approximately 26% of them appearing once. There are 16 residues in the CDR3. CDR1 is SGHNT, CDR2 YYREEE, per germline (reference sequence). The trim removed 3 bases at V and 7 bases at J, leaving 14 bases unmatched. The receptor was derived from a human donor in good health (CMV status not recorded). Some clones in this sample may be carry-over from other donors' samples. Sequencing was performed on PBMCs. The chain uses TRBV5-4 and TRBJ2-5; 8 nucleotides align to TRBD1. CDR3 nucleotides: TGTGCCAGCAGCTCCGTAGACAGGGGAACCGGTTGGACCCAGTACTTC. It codes for CASSSVDRGTGWTQYF.